This T cell receptor (beta chain) was identified in a study of cytomegalovirus exposure and HLA in healthy donors. Overall study findings and caveats: Researchers had no immune exposure information except CMV serostatus available. Later analysis associated a missense DCLRE1C variant with TCR beta V- and J-gene trimming.

Deletions cut 0 bases from V and 0 bases from J, with 9 bases between. Germline V gives CDR1 SQVTM, CDR2 ANQGSEA. This CDR3 contains 15 residues. Primers for the PCR totalled 60 Vbeta and 13 Jbeta. Clones were read by immunoSEQ multiplex PCR, and TCRdb kept only the in-frame ones, dropping some. The table includes 82,000 or so clones, roughly 9.1% detected once. This clone was counted only a few times. Its antigen is as yet unknown. Unrecorded immune exposures were likely, despite nominal health at sampling. The chain uses TRBV29-1 and TRBJ1-3, with a possible D match to TRBD1 (5 bases). The sample comprised PBMCs. This TCR was recovered from a man aged 60 to 75 in good health and CMV-seropositive. CDR3 sequence (DNA): TGCAGCGTTGAAGACCGGCAGGGCTCTGGAAACACCATATATTTT. Amino acids: CSVEDRQGSGNTIYF.